This T cell receptor beta chain was found in a study of T cells in Graves' hyperthyroidism and ophthalmopathy. Extraction of PBMCs used roughly 9.6 ml of fresh peripheral blood. General study points: Most clonotypes that expanded in the thyroid above 0.001 also showed up in blood.

What was amplified from RNA transcripts were TCR beta CDR3 regions. With the HTBI primer set, the TCR CDR3 went through a first round of RT-PCR. From the multiplex PCR reads, TCRdb called clonotypes with MiXCR, one entry per CDR3 protein. Of hundreds of thousands of distinct CDR3 sequences listed, roughly 20% are singletons. This clonotype has a handful of counts. What it recognizes is unknown. V was clipped by 4 bases and J by 4 bases, with 12 bases between them. The CDR3 runs 13 residues. In germline, CDR1 is DFQATT, CDR2 SNEGSKA (reference sequence). The sample comprised blood. The sequence came from a man aged 30 to 45 with Graves' ophthalmopathy. The V and J genes are TRBV20-1 and TRBJ2-3; no clear D gene. The CDR3: CSATPDGADTQYF. The CDR3 DNA sequence: TGCAGTGCTACCCCAGACGGTGCAGATACGCAGTATTTT.